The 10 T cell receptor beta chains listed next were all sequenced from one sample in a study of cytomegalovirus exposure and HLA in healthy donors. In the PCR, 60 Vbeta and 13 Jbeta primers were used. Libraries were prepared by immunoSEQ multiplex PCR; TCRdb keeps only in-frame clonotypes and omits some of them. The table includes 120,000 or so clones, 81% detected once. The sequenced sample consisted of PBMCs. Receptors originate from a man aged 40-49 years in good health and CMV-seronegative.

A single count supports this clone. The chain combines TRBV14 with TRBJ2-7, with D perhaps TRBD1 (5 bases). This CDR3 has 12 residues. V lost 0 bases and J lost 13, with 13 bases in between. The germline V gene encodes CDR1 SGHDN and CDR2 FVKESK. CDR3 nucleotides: TGTGCCAGCAGCCAAGATGTCAACAGGCAATACTTC. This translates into CASSQDVNRQYF.

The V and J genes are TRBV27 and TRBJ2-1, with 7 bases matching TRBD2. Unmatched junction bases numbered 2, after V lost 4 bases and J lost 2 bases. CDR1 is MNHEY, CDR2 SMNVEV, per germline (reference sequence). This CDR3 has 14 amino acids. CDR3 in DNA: TGTGCCAGCAGTTGGACTAGGGCCTACAATGAGCAGTTCTTC. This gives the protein CASSWTRAYNEQFF.

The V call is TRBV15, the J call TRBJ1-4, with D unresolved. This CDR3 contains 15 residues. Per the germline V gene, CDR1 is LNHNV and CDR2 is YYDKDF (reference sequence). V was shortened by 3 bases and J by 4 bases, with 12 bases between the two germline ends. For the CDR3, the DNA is TGTGCCACCAGCAGGAGGAGGGAAGGTAATGAAAAACTGTTTTTT. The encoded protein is CATSRRREGNEKLFF.

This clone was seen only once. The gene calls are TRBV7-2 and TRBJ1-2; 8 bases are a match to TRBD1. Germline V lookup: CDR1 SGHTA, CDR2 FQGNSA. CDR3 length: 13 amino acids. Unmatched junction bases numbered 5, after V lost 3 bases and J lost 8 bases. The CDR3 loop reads CASSLGQEGGYTF. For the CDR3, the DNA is TGTGCCAGCAGCTTGGGACAGGAGGGGGGCTACACCTTC.

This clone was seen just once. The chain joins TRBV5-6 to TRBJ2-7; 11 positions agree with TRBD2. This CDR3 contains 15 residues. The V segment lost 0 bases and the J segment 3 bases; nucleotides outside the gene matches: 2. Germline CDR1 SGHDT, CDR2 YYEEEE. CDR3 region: CASSLGGLADYEQYF. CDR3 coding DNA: TGTGCCAGCAGCTTGGGGGGACTAGCGGACTACGAGCAGTACTTC.

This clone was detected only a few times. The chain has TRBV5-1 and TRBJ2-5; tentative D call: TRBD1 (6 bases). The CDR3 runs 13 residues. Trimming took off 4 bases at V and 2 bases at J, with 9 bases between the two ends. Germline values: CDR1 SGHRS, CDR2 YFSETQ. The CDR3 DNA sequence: TGCGCCAGCAGCCGGGACACTCAAGAGACCCAGTACTTC. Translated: CASSRDTQETQYF.

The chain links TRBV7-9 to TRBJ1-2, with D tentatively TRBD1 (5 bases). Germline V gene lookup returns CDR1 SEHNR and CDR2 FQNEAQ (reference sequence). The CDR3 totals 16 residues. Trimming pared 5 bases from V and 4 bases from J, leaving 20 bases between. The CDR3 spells CASSRPSRGGSYGYTF. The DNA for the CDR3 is TGTGCCAGCAGCCGCCCTTCGAGGGGAGGGAGCTATGGCTACACCTTC.

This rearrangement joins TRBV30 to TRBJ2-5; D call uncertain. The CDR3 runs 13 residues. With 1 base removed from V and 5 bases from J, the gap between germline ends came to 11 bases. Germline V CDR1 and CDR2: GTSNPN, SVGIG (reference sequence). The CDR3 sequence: CAWSASSRETQYF. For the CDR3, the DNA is TGTGCCTGGAGTGCTTCATCGAGGGAGACCCAGTACTTC.

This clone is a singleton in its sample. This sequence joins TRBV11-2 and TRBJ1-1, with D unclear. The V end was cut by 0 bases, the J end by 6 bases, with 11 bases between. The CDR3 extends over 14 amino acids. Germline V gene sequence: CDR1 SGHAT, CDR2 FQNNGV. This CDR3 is CASSLDTTWAEAFF. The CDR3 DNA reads TGTGCCAGCAGCTTAGATACTACTTGGGCTGAAGCTTTCTTT.

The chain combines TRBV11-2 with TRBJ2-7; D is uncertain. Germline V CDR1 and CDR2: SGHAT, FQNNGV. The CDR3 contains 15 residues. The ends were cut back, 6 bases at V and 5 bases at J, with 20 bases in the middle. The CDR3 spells CASRPTAPYGNEQYF. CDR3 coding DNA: TGTGCCAGCAGACCTACCGCCCCATACGGTAACGAGCAGTACTTC.